The next 9 T cell receptor beta chains were all read from a single sample in a study of blood T cell repertoires in COVID-19. Some clones are missing from TCRdb's copy, which holds only in-frame ones; the method was immunoSEQ multiplex PCR. This sample yields a few hundred thousand clones, of which around 85% are seen a single time; under 6.5% belongs to the top ten. The specimen sequenced was peripheral blood. The source of these receptors is a man aged 60 to 69 with acute or convalescent COVID-19.

CDR3: CASSEEAGNNEQFF. As DNA, the CDR3 is TGTGCCAGCAGTGAGGAAGCGGGAAACAATGAGCAGTTCTTC. This rearrangement joins TRBV6-4 to TRBJ2-1; 7 bases agree with TRBD2. V lost 3 bases, J lost 5 bases, and 4 bases stayed unmatched. The CDR3 is made up of 14 amino acids. Germline values: CDR1 MRHNA, CDR2 SNTAGT.

The chain couples TRBV5-1 to TRBJ1-6; 7 bases line up with TRBD1. Germline-derived CDR1 and CDR2 are SGHRS and YFSETQ. V trimming: 5 bases; J trimming: 6 bases; junction bases outside the gene matches: 8. The CDR3 is made up of 15 amino acids. CDR3 in amino acids: CASRIGTVPNSPLHF. The CDR3 DNA reads as TGCGCCAGCAGGATCGGGACAGTTCCTAATTCACCCCTCCACTTT.

This sequence joins TRBV5-1 and TRBJ2-7; D is unclear. The CDR3 covers 13 residues. Germline V gene data show CDR1 as SGHRS and CDR2 as YFSETQ. The V end lost 4 bases, the J end lost 0 bases, and 8 bases lay between the germline ends. CDR3 residues: CASSRGDSYEQYF. The CDR3 nucleotides are TGCGCCAGCAGCCGCGGTGACTCCTACGAGCAGTACTTC.

This clone has just one count. The V gene is TRBV27, the J gene TRBJ2-7; no definite D call. The CDR3 consists of 15 residues. Germline CDR1 reads MNHEY; CDR2 reads SMNVEV (reference sequence). Deletions cut 5 bases from V and 0 bases from J, with 14 bases between. The CDR3 sequence: CASSMYSEASYEQYF. The CDR3 DNA reads TGTGCCAGCAGTATGTACAGTGAAGCCTCCTACGAGCAGTACTTC.

CDR3 bases: TGTGCCAGCAGTTACTCGAGTAGGGGCTATGGCTACACCTTC. The encoded protein is CASSYSSRGYGYTF. The chain is built from TRBV6-6 and TRBJ1-2; D possibly corresponds to TRBD1 (5 bases). The V and J ends lost 0 bases and 4 bases respectively, with 9 bases between them. The CDR3 covers 14 residues. Germline CDR1 and CDR2: MNHNY and SVGAGI (reference sequence).

The rearrangement uses TRBV7-9 and TRBJ1-5; a possible D gene is TRBD1 (5 bases). Germline V gives CDR1 SEHNR, CDR2 FQNEAQ (reference sequence). The V end was cut by 5 bases, the J end by 5 bases, with 10 bases between. This CDR3 has 13 residues. Here the CDR3 DNA reads TGTGCCAGCAGCGCGGGGCCGGATCAGCCCCAGCATTTT. Translated, it gives CASSAGPDQPQHF.

V gene TRBV7-6 combines with J gene TRBJ1-1; D is perhaps TRBD1 (6 bases). The CDR3 has 16 residues. With 1 base removed from V and 1 base from J, the gap between germline ends came to 13 bases. Germline CDR1 SGHVS, CDR2 FNYEAQ. The CDR3 loop reads CASSLVGHQANTEAFF. CDR3 in DNA: TGTGCCAGCAGCTTAGTGGGACATCAGGCGAACACTGAAGCTTTCTTT.

The chain uses TRBV28 and TRBJ1-2, with D perhaps matching TRBD1 (5 bases). V lost 8 bases, J lost 2 bases, and 15 bases lay in between. The V gene's germline CDR1 is MDHEN and CDR2 SYDVKM. This CDR3 comprises 14 residues. The CDR3 sequence is CASAVGGVNYGYTF. Written as DNA, the CDR3 is TGTGCCAGCGCGGTGGGGGGAGTGAACTATGGCTACACCTTC.

The chain employs TRBV5-4 and TRBJ2-7; 8 bases are a match to TRBD1. Germline CDR1 reads SGHNT; CDR2 reads YYREEE (reference sequence). V shed 4 bases, J shed 4 bases, and the junction held 1 base outside the gene matches. The CDR3 is 12 residues long. Written as DNA, the CDR3 is TGTGCCAGCAGCAGGGACAGGTACGAGCAGTACTTC. This translates into CASSRDRYEQYF. Complete variable domain (other parts from reference TRBV5-4 and TRBJ2-7): ETGVTQSPTHLIKTRGQQVTLRCSSQSGHNTVSWYQQALGQGPQFIFQYYREEENGRGNFPPRFSGLQFPNYSSELNVNALELDDSALYLCASSRDRYEQYFGPGTRLTVT.